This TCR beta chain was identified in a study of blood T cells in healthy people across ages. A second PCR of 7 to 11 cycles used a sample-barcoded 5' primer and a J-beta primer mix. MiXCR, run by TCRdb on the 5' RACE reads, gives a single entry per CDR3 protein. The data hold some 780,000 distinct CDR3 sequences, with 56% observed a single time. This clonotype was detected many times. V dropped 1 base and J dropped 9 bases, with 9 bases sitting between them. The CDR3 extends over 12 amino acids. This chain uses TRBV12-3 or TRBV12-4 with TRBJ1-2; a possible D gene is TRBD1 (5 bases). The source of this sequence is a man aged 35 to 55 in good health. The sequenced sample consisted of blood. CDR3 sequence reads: CASSLGQGRYTF. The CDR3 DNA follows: TGTGCCAGCAGTTTAGGGCAGGGCCGCTACACCTTC.